The 29 T cell receptor beta chains presented below share a single source sample, sequenced in a study of blood T cell repertoires in COVID-19. The protocol was immunoSEQ multiplex PCR, while the TCRdb copy is restricted to in-frame clones and leaves out a portion. The table records 400,000 or so clones, around 89% of them present only once. Specimen: PBMCs or T cells enriched from blood (not recorded which). All receptors come from a man under 40 who had recovered from COVID-19.

The CDR3 region has the DNA TGTGCCATCAGTGAGGGGGACAGGGGGCTTAAACTGTTTTTT. Translating it yields CAISEGDRGLKLFF. The chain recombines TRBV10-3 with TRBJ1-4; 12 nucleotides line up with TRBD1. V lost 2 bases, J lost 11 bases, and 3 bases stayed unmatched. The CDR3 consists of 14 residues. CDR1 and CDR2 from the germline V gene are ENHRY and SYGVKD.

DNA of the CDR3: TGTGCCAGCAGCGGCCAGGACTTCTCCTACGAGCAGTACTTC. Its protein product is CASSGQDFSYEQYF. The genes are TRBV5-4 and TRBJ2-7, with TRBD2 as a possible D gene (5 bases). The length of the CDR3 is 14 residues. The germline V and J ends were trimmed by 4 bases and 0 bases, with 11 bases remaining between them. Germline V gives CDR1 SGHNT, CDR2 YYREEE (reference sequence). Together with reference TRBV5-4 and TRBJ2-7, the CDR3 gives the full variable domain: ETGVTQSPTHLIKTRGQQVTLRCSSQSGHNTVSWYQQALGQGPQFIFQYYREEENGRGNFPPRFSGLQFPNYSSELNVNALELDDSALYLCASSGQDFSYEQYFGPGTRLTVT.

The chain joins TRBV4-1 to TRBJ1-1, with 7 bases matching TRBD1. Germline CDR1 and CDR2: MGHRA and YSYEKL. The V and J ends lost 2 bases and 2 bases, in that order; junction bases with no gene match: 11. The CDR3 runs 17 residues. CDR3 coding DNA: TGCGCCAGCAGCCAACTAGGTTCCGGGACAGACAACACTGAAGCTTTCTTT. Protein sequence: CASSQLGSGTDNTEAFF.

This chain uses TRBV27 with TRBJ1-2; D might be TRBD1 (6 bases). Trimming removed 3 bases from V and 5 bases from J, with 16 bases in between. In germline, CDR1 is MNHEY, CDR2 SMNVEV (reference sequence). The CDR3 runs 15 residues. The CDR3 reads CASSFQGSYEYGYTF. DNA of the CDR3: TGTGCCAGCAGTTTCCAGGGGTCGTACGAATATGGCTACACCTTC.

The genes are TRBV18 and TRBJ2-3; 8 bases line up with TRBD2. CDR1 and CDR2 (germline): KGHSH, LQKENI. Trimming at V came to 3 bases and at J to 3 bases, leaving 5 bases not matched to a gene. The CDR3 sequence is 15 residues long. CDR3 sequence (DNA): TGTGCCAGCTCACCTCGCGCTAGCGGGACAGATACGCAGTATTTT. Its translation: CASSPRASGTDTQYF.

This sequence joins TRBV5-1 and TRBJ1-1; D might be TRBD1 (6 bases). The V gene lost 0 bases and the J gene lost 7 bases, with 19 bases spanning the gap. CDR3 length: 16 residues. CDR1 SGHRS and CDR2 YFSETQ come from the germline V gene. CDR3 nucleotides: TGCGCCAGCAGCTTGGCCGCCGGGACATTTGTGGGTGAAGCTTTCTTT. Translating gives CASSLAAGTFVGEAFF.

This sequence joins TRBV7-3 and TRBJ2-3; 7 bases agree with TRBD1. Germline V gene lookup returns CDR1 SGHTA and CDR2 FQGTGA. V was clipped by 5 bases and J by 4 bases; unmatched bases: 6. CDR3 size: 14 residues. DNA for the CDR3: TGTGCCAGCAGCGAAGGACAGGCATCAGATACGCAGTATTTT. It yields the protein CASSEGQASDTQYF.

J is TRBJ1-4 and V is TRBV7-9; 8 bases are shared with TRBD1. The CDR3 totals 14 residues. Germline CDR1 is SEHNR and CDR2 is FQNEAQ (reference sequence). V gave up 5 bases and J gave up 8 bases; unmatched junction bases: 7. CDR3 DNA: TGTGCCAGCAGCGTCCAGGGGGCAAGCGAAAAACTGTTTTTT. Translating gives CASSVQGASEKLFF. Looking up the rest from reference TRBV7-9 and TRBJ1-4 gives the full variable domain: DTGVSQNPRHKITKRGQNVTFRCDPISEHNRLYWYRQTLGQGPEFLTYFQNEAQLEKSRLLSDRFSAERPKGSFSTLEIQRTEQGDSAMYLCASSVQGASEKLFFGSGTQLSVL.

This clone has a single count. This chain uses TRBV28 with TRBJ1-5, with D unclear. V lost 6 bases, J lost 8 bases, and 17 bases lay in between. Germline V gene lookup returns CDR1 MDHEN and CDR2 SYDVKM. This CDR3 spans 14 amino acids. The CDR3 region has the DNA TGTGCCAGCAGCGGAGGACGGACTAGTGAGCCCCAGCATTTT. Protein sequence: CASSGGRTSEPQHF.

The chain joins TRBV5-1 to TRBJ2-7; TRBD1 matches 9 bases. V lost 4 bases, J lost 5 bases, and 7 bases stayed unmatched. The germline CDR1 and CDR2 sequences are SGHRS and YFSETQ. The CDR3 covers 14 residues. DNA for the CDR3: TGCGCCAGCAGCCGGGGACAGGGAATAGACGAGCAGTACTTC. Residues: CASSRGQGIDEQYF. The full variable domain, rest sourced from reference TRBV5-1 and TRBJ2-7, is KAGVTQTPRYLIKTRGQQVTLSCSPISGHRSVSWYQQTPGQGLQFLFEYFSETQRNKGNFPGRFSGRQFSNSRSEMNVSTLELGDSALYLCASSRGQGIDEQYFGPGTRLTVT.

This chain links TRBV12-3 or TRBV12-4 with TRBJ2-7; D gene uncertain. This CDR3 has 11 amino acids. The V end was cut by 5 bases, the J end by 3 bases, with 5 bases between. The CDR3 loop is CASSPRYEQYF. In DNA, the CDR3 is TGTGCCAGCAGTCCCCGCTACGAGCAGTACTTC.

This clone has a single count. The DNA of the CDR3 is TGTGCCAGCAAACTAGCGGATGGGGCTCAAGAGACCCAGTACTTC. Residues: CASKLADGAQETQYF. The J gene is TRBJ2-5, the V gene TRBV6-5, with 8 nucleotides matching TRBD2. Germline trimming cut 7 bases from V and 2 bases from J; bases unmatched to any gene: 9. The CDR3 runs to 15 residues. Germline V gene sequence: CDR1 MNHEY, CDR2 SVGAGI.

This clone has only a few counts. The chain joins TRBV18 to TRBJ1-1; no clear D gene. Trimming removed 2 bases from V and 3 bases from J, with 7 bases in between. CDR1 is KGHSH, CDR2 LQKENI, per germline. CDR3 length: 13 amino acids. The CDR3 region has the DNA TGTGCCAGCTCACCAATGAGTTACACTGAAGCTTTCTTT. Translating gives CASSPMSYTEAFF.

This clone was observed a handful of times. The gene calls are TRBV29-1 and TRBJ1-2; no clear D. CDR3 length equals 11 residues. The V end was cut by 7 bases, the J end by 8 bases, with 14 bases between. The germline V gene encodes CDR1 SQVTM and CDR2 ANQGSEA. The CDR3 sequence: CSGILSRGYTF. The CDR3 nucleotides are TGCAGCGGGATCCTATCGAGGGGCTACACCTTC.

The chain has TRBV28 and TRBJ1-5; D is perhaps TRBD1 (5 bases). With 5 bases removed from V and 2 bases from J, the gap between germline ends came to 13 bases. This CDR3 contains 15 residues. Looked up from germline, CDR1 is MDHEN and CDR2 is SYDVKM. The CDR3 protein is CASSPWGTGNQPQHF. The CDR3 nucleotides read TGTGCCAGCAGTCCATGGGGGACTGGCAATCAGCCCCAGCATTTT.

This clone was seen more than once but under ten times. This chain links TRBV30 with TRBJ2-1, with a weak D call TRBD1 (6 bases). The ends were cut back, 2 bases at V and 7 bases at J, with 9 bases in the middle. The CDR3 spans 12 residues. Germline CDR1 reads GTSNPN; CDR2 reads SVGIG (reference sequence). For the CDR3, the DNA is TGTGCCTGGAGTCCCCAGGGGAATGAGCAGTTCTTC. It codes for CAWSPQGNEQFF.

This chain uses TRBV11-2 with TRBJ2-5; D perhaps matches TRBD1 (5 bases). Per the germline V gene, CDR1 is SGHAT and CDR2 is FQNNGV. V was pared by 8 bases and J by 7 bases, with 17 bases between. This CDR3 contains 13 residues. CDR3 sequence: CASQTPDSLTQYF. The DNA of the CDR3 is TGTGCCAGCCAAACCCCCGACAGCCTGACCCAGTACTTC.

This chain connects TRBV5-1 to TRBJ2-5, with D possibly TRBD1 on 6 matching bases. The CDR3 extends over 11 amino acids. Germline loops: CDR1 SGHRS, CDR2 YFSETQ. Trimming left V 7 bases short and J 4 bases short, with 8 bases between. In DNA form, the CDR3 reads TGCGCCAGCGCGACAGGAGAGACCCAGTACTTC. It is translated as CASATGETQYF.

This sequence joins TRBV11-2 and TRBJ1-6; the D gene is possibly TRBD1 (6 bases). The CDR3 consists of 17 residues. CDR1 and CDR2 (germline): SGHAT, FQNNGV. The V end lost 5 bases, the J end lost 0 bases, and 14 bases lay between the germline ends. In DNA, the CDR3 is TGTGCCAGCAGCCCGGGACACCCAAGCTCCTATAATTCACCCCTCCACTTT. Its protein product is CASSPGHPSSYNSPLHF. The whole variable domain, filled in from reference TRBV11-2 and TRBJ1-6, reads EAGVAQSPRYKIIEKRQSVAFWCNPISGHATLYWYQQILGQGPKLLIQFQNNGVVDDSQLPKDRFSAERLKGVDSTLKIQPAKLEDSAVYLCASSPGHPSSYNSPLHFGNGTRLTVT.

The chain combines TRBV7-2 with TRBJ2-7, with D uncertain. CDR3 length equals 12 residues. The germline gives CDR1 SGHTA, CDR2 FQGNSA. V was clipped by 5 bases and J by 4 bases, with 9 bases between them. The DNA for the CDR3 is TGTGCCAGCAGCATTACAGCATACGAGCAGTACTTC. Its protein product is CASSITAYEQYF.

The chain is built from TRBV21-1 and TRBJ2-7; TRBD1 was called by the table and not checked on the DNA. TRBV21-1 is a pseudogene segment. CDR3 length: 16 residues. CDR3 sequence: CASRKINRGLNYEQYF. DNA of the CDR3: TGTGCCAGCAGGAAAATCAACAGGGGGCTAAATTACGAGCAGTACTTC.

This clone has a single count. V is TRBV3-1 (or the pseudogene TRBV3-2) and J is TRBJ2-2, with 7 nucleotides matching TRBD2. This CDR3 contains 17 residues. V lost 1 base, J lost 0 bases, and 5 bases stayed unmatched. Germline V gives CDR1 LGHDT, CDR2 YNNKEL (reference sequence). The CDR3 loop reads CASSQGFSGPNTGELFF. The DNA for the CDR3 is TGTGCCAGCAGCCAAGGATTTAGCGGGCCGAACACCGGGGAGCTGTTTTTT.

CDR3 residues: CASSAPARGGEKLFF. Written as DNA, the CDR3 is TGTGCCAGCTCAGCCCCGGCCAGGGGTGGCGAAAAACTGTTTTTT. The chain has TRBV18 and TRBJ1-4; D is perhaps TRBD1 (6 bases). CDR1 and CDR2 from the germline V gene are KGHSH and LQKENI. This CDR3 has 15 residues. V shed 5 bases and J shed 8 bases, with 18 bases lying between them. Supplemented by reference TRBV18 and TRBJ1-4, the full variable domain reads NAGVMQNPRHLVRRRGQEARLRCSPMKGHSHVYWYRQLPEEGLKFMVYLQKENIIDESGMPKERFSAEFPKEGPSILRIQQVVRGDSAAYFCASSAPARGGEKLFFGSGTQLSVL.

This sequence joins TRBV7-6 and TRBJ1-5; maybe TRBD1 (5 bases). This CDR3 comprises 13 residues. The V end was cut by 5 bases, the J end by 4 bases, with 9 bases between. Per germline, CDR1 SGHVS and CDR2 FNYEAQ. For the CDR3, the DNA is TGTGCCAGCAGCCCAGGGATGAATCAGCCCCAGCATTTT. Residues: CASSPGMNQPQHF.

This clone has just one count. CDR3 in amino acids: CASKRLGGFEKLFF. In DNA form, the CDR3 reads TGTGCCAGCAAGCGGCTTGGGGGGTTTGAAAAACTGTTTTTT. V and J are TRBV27 and TRBJ1-4, with a possible D match to TRBD1 (5 bases). Trimming removed 7 bases at V and 7 bases at J, with 16 bases between. The CDR3 runs 14 residues. The germline CDR1 and CDR2 sequences are MNHEY and SMNVEV (reference sequence).

V and J are TRBV14 and TRBJ1-2; no clear D gene. CDR1 and CDR2 (germline): SGHDN, FVKESK. CDR3 length equals 13 residues. V gave up 3 bases and J gave up 2 bases, with 7 bases separating them. CDR3 in amino acids: CASSHGGNYGYTF. DNA of the CDR3: TGTGCCAGCAGCCACGGCGGGAACTATGGCTACACCTTC.

The genes are TRBV19 and TRBJ2-2; no firm D call. Trimming cost V 2 bases and J 3 bases, with 10 bases left between them. The CDR3 has 15 amino acids. Germline V gene lookup returns CDR1 LNHDA and CDR2 SQIVND (reference sequence). The CDR3 reads CASSISPAHTGELFF. CDR3 DNA: TGTGCCAGTAGTATATCTCCAGCGCACACCGGGGAGCTGTTTTTT.

This chain connects TRBV30 to TRBJ1-3, with 8 nucleotides matching TRBD1. The CDR3 spans 13 residues. The junction had 5 bases not matched to a gene; V was cut back by 8 bases and J by 2 bases. Germline-derived CDR1 and CDR2 are GTSNPN and SVGIG (reference sequence). CDR3: CASSTGAGNTIYF. CDR3 coding DNA: TGTGCCAGTTCGACAGGGGCTGGAAACACCATATATTTT.

This chain links TRBV28 with TRBJ1-6; D perhaps matches TRBD1 (6 bases). Germline loops: CDR1 MDHEN, CDR2 SYDVKM. The CDR3 is 14 amino acids. V shed 7 bases and J shed 7 bases, with 14 bases lying between them. CDR3 nucleotides: TGTGCCAGCAAAGTGGGGGCTAAAAATTCACCCCTCCACTTT. The encoded protein is CASKVGAKNSPLHF.